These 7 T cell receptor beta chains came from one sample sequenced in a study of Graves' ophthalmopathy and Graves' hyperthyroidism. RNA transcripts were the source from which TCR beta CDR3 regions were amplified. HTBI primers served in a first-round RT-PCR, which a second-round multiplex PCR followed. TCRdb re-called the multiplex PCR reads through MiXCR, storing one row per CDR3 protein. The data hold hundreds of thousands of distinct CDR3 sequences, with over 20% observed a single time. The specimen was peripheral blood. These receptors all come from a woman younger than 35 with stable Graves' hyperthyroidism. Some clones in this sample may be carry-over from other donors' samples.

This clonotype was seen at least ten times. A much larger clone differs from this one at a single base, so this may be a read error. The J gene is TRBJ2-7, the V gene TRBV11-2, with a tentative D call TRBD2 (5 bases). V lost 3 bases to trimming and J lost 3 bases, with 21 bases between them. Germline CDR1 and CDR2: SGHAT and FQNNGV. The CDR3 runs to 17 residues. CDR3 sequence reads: CASSFLEGGGIGYEQYF. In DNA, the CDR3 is TGTGCCAGCAGCTTTCTTGAGGGCGGCGGAATAGGCTACGAGCAGTACTTC. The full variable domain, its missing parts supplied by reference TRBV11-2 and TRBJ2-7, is EAGVAQSPRYKIIEKRQSVAFWCNPISGHATLYWYQQILGQGPKLLIQFQNNGVVDDSQLPKDRFSAERLKGVDSTLKIQPAKLEDSAVYLCASSFLEGGGIGYEQYFGPGTRLTVT.

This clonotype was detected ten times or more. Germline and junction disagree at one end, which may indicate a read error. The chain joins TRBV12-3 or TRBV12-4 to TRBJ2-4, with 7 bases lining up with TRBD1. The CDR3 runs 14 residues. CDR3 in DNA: TGTGCCAGCAGTTTCCTAGGGGGCAAAAACATTAAGTACTTC. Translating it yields CASSFLGGKNIKYF.

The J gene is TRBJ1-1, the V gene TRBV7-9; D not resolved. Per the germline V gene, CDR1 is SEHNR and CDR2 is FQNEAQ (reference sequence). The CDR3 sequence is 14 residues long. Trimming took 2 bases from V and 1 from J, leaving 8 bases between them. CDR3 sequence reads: CASSLMSPNTEAFF. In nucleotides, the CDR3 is TGTGCCAGCAGCTTAATGTCCCCGAACACTGAAGCTTTCTTT.

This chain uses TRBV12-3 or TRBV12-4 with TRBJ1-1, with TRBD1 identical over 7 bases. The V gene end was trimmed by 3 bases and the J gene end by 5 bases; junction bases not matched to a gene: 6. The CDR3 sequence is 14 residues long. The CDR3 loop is CASSLVQGTTEAFF. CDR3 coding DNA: TGTGCCAGCAGTTTGGTACAGGGGACGACTGAAGCTTTCTTT.

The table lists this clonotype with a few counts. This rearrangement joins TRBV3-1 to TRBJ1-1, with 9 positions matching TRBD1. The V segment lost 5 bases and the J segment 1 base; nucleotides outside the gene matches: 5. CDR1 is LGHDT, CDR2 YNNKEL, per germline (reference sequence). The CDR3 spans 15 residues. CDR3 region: CASSNRGPGNTEAFF. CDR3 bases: TGTGCCAGCAGCAACAGGGGGCCGGGGAACACTGAAGCTTTCTTT.

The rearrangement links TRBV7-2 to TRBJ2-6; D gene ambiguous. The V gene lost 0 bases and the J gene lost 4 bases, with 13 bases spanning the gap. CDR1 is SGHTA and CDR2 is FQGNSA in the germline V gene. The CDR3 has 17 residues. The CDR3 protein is CASSLAARLRGANVLTF. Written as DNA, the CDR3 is TGTGCCAGCAGCTTAGCGGCGCGCCTCCGCGGGGCCAACGTCCTGACTTTC.

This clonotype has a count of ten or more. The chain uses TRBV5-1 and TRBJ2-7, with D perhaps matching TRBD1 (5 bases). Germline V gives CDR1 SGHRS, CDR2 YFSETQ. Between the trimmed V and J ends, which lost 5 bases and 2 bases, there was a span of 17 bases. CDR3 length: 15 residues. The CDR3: CASSSGLTGPYEQYF. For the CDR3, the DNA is TGCGCCAGCAGTTCAGGGCTTACTGGCCCCTACGAGCAGTACTTC.